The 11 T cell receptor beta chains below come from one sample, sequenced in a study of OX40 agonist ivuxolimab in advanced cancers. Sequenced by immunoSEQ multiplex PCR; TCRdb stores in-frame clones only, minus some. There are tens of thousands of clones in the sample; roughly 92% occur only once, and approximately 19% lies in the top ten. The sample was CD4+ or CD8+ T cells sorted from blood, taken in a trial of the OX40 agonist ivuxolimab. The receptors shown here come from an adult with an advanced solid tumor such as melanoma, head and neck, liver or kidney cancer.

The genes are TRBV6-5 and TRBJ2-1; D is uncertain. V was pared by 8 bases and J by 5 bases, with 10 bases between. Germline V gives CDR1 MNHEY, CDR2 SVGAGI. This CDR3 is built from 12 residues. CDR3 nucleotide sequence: TGTGCCAGCCAAGGATGGGACAATGAGCAGTTCTTC. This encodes CASQGWDNEQFF.

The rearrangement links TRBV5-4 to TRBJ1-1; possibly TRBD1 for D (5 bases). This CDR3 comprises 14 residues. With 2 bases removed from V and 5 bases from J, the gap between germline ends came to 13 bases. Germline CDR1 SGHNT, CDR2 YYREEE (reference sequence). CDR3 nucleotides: TGTGCCAGCAGCTTCTTTGTAGGGGAGACTGAAGCTTTCTTT. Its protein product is CASSFFVGETEAFF.

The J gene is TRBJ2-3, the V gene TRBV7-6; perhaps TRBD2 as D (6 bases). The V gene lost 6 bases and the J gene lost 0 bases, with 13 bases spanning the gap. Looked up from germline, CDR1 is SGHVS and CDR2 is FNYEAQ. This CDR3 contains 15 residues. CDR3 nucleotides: TGTGCCAGCAGTCGTGGGAGGAGTAGCACAGATACGCAGTATTTT. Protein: CASSRGRSSTDTQYF. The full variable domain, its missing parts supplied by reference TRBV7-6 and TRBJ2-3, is GAGVSQSPRYKVTKRGQDVALRCDPISGHVSLYWYRQALGQGPEFLTYFNYEAQQDKSGLPNDRFSAERPEGSISTLTIQRTEQRDSAMYRCASSRGRSSTDTQYFGPGTRLTVL.

The CDR3 here is CASSYIRGRDEKLFF. The CDR3 DNA sequence: TGTGCCAGCAGTTACATCAGGGGGCGGGATGAAAAACTGTTTTTT. The chain combines TRBV6-5 with TRBJ1-4; TRBD1 agrees at 8 bases. Per the germline V gene, CDR1 is MNHEY and CDR2 is SVGAGI. The J segment lost 6 bases and the V segment lost 2 bases, leaving 5 bases of the junction unmatched. The CDR3 has 15 amino acids.

For the CDR3, the DNA is TGTGCCAGCAACCCTGGGGGCCCTCAAGGTTATGGCTACACCTTC. Translating it yields CASNPGGPQGYGYTF. The chain carries TRBV14 and TRBJ1-2; D might be TRBD1 (6 bases). The CDR3 is made up of 15 amino acids. Trimming pared 7 bases from V and 5 bases from J, leaving 20 bases between. CDR1 and CDR2 (germline): SGHDN, FVKESK.

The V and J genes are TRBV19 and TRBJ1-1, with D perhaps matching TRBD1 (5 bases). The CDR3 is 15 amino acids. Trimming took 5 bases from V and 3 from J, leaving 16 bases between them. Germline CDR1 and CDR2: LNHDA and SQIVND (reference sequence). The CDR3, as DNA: TGTGCCAGTAGTCCCCAGGGCGCGTGGGACACTGAAGCTTTCTTT. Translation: CASSPQGAWDTEAFF.

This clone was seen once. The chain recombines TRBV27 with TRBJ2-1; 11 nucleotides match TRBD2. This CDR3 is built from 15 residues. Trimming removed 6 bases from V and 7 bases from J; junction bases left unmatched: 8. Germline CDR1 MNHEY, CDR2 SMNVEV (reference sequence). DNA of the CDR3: TGTGCCAGCAGAGCTTTTAGCGGGGGGGCGAATGAGCAGTTCTTC. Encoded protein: CASRAFSGGANEQFF.

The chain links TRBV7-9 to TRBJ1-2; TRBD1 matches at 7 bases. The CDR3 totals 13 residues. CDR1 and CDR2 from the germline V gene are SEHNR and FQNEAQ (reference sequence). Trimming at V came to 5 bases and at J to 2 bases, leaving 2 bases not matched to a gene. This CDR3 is CASSQGVNYGYTF. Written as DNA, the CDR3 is TGTGCCAGCAGCCAGGGGGTAAACTATGGCTACACCTTC.

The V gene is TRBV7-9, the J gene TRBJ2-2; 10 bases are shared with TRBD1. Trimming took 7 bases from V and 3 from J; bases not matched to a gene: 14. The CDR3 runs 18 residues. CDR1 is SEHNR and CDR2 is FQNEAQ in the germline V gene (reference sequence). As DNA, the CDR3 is TGTGCCAGCACCCCTCGCTTAGGACAGGGGGGCGACACCGGGGAGCTGTTTTTT. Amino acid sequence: CASTPRLGQGGDTGELFF.

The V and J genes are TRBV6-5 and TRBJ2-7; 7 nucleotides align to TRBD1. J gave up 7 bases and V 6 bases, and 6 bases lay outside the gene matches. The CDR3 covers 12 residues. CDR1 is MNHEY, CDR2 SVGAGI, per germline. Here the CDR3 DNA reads TGTGCCAGCAGAACCGGACAGGCAGAGCAGTACTTC. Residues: CASRTGQAEQYF.

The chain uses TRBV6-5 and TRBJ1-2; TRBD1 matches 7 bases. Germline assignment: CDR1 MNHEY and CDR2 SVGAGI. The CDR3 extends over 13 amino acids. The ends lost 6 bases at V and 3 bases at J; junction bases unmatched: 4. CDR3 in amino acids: CASRFRGDYGYTF. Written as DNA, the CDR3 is TGTGCCAGCAGATTCAGGGGGGACTATGGCTACACCTTC.